What follows are 20 T cell receptor beta chains derived from one specimen sequenced in a study of cytomegalovirus exposure and HLA in healthy donors. This PCR relied on a set of 60 Vbeta primers and 13 Jbeta primers. The assay was immunoSEQ multiplex PCR, and TCRdb's table has in-frame clones only and misses some. The data hold about 170,000 clones, with 65% to 80% observed a single time. What was sequenced was PBMCs. These receptors were collected from a woman aged 45-65 years in good health and CMV-seropositive.

The rearrangement uses TRBV5-1 and TRBJ1-4; possibly TRBD1 for D (6 bases). This CDR3 is built from 15 residues. Germline V gene sequence: CDR1 SGHRS, CDR2 YFSETQ. Between the trimmed V and J ends, which lost 3 bases and 7 bases, there was a span of 16 bases. CDR3 sequence (DNA): TGCGCCAGCAGCTGGATTGGACAGACAGTTGAAAAACTGTTTTTT. It is translated as CASSWIGQTVEKLFF.

J is TRBJ1-6 and V is TRBV5-1; 8 nucleotides line up with TRBD1. Germline V CDR1 and CDR2: SGHRS, YFSETQ. J lost 9 bases, V lost 5 bases, and 4 bases had no gene match. The CDR3 sequence is 13 residues long. CDR3 nucleotides: TGCGCCAGCAGGGACAGGGCCCCTTCACCCCTCCACTTT. Encoded protein: CASRDRAPSPLHF. Full variable domain (remainder filled in from reference TRBV5-1 and TRBJ1-6): KAGVTQTPRYLIKTRGQQVTLSCSPISGHRSVSWYQQTPGQGLQFLFEYFSETQRNKGNFPGRFSGRQFSNSRSEMNVSTLELGDSALYLCASRDRAPSPLHFGNGTRLTVT.

The chain employs TRBV10-2 and TRBJ1-2, with D possibly being TRBD1 (5 bases). Germline CDR1 reads WSHSY; CDR2 reads SAAADI. This CDR3 spans 18 amino acids. V gave up 0 bases and J gave up 4 bases, with 21 bases separating them. This CDR3 reads CASSESSGAGGRIYGYTF. The CDR3 DNA reads as TGCGCCAGCAGTGAGTCGAGTGGGGCAGGCGGGAGGATCTATGGCTACACCTTC.

The J gene is TRBJ2-3, the V gene TRBV5-4; TRBD2 agrees at 8 bases. The trim removed 4 bases at V and 9 bases at J, leaving 10 bases unmatched. In germline, CDR1 is SGHNT, CDR2 YYREEE (reference sequence). This CDR3 contains 14 residues. The CDR3 sequence is CASSRGLDLGTQYF. DNA for the CDR3: TGTGCCAGCAGCCGGGGACTAGATCTAGGCACGCAGTATTTT.

The J gene is TRBJ2-7, the V gene TRBV4-2, with D possibly being TRBD1 (5 bases). The CDR3 spans 15 residues. Germline CDR1 LGHNA, CDR2 YNFKEQ. V was clipped by 3 bases and J by 2 bases, with 14 bases between them. CDR3 loop: CASSQDDRGAYEQYF. The CDR3 DNA reads TGTGCCAGCAGCCAGGACGACAGAGGAGCCTACGAGCAGTACTTC.

The chain links TRBV19 to TRBJ2-1, with no clear D. This CDR3 is 15 amino acids long. Germline-derived CDR1 and CDR2 are LNHDA and SQIVND (reference sequence). Trimming removed 1 base from V and 8 bases from J, with 15 bases in between. The DNA of the CDR3 is TGTGCCAGTAGTATAGGGTCAGCGTTAGTCGATGAGCAGTTCTTC. It codes for CASSIGSALVDEQFF.

This sequence joins TRBV4-2 and TRBJ2-3, with TRBD2 as a possible D gene (7 bases). The CDR3 length is 17 residues. V was pared by 3 bases and J by 5 bases, with 21 bases between. Germline CDR1 and CDR2: LGHNA and YNFKEQ. CDR3: CASSQPQRRGGLDTQYF. As DNA, the CDR3 is TGTGCCAGCAGCCAGCCCCAGAGGAGGGGGGGCCTAGATACGCAGTATTTT.

This clone came up once. The chain has TRBV6-5 and TRBJ1-1, with 7 nucleotides matching TRBD1. V trimming: 5 bases; J trimming: 13 bases; junction bases outside the gene matches: 7. The CDR3 covers 11 residues. The germline V gene encodes CDR1 MNHEY and CDR2 SVGAGI. The CDR3, as DNA: TGTGCCAGCAGTACAGGGGTTTCTCTTTTCTTT. As protein: CASSTGVSLFF.

This clone was seen just once. The chain is built from TRBV27 and TRBJ1-2; 8 bases fit TRBD1. J lost 5 bases, V lost 0 bases, and 8 bases had no gene match. Germline V gene lookup returns CDR1 MNHEY and CDR2 SMNVEV (reference sequence). The CDR3 is made up of 16 amino acids. CDR3 region: CASSLSTGVGTYGYTF. The CDR3 DNA reads as TGTGCCAGCAGTTTATCGACAGGGGTCGGGACGTATGGCTACACCTTC.

The rearrangement uses TRBV7-6 and TRBJ2-7, with 9 bases aligning to TRBD1. V lost 0 bases, J lost 1 base, and 1 base stayed unmatched. The CDR3 contains 15 residues. Germline CDR1 and CDR2: SGHVS and FNYEAQ. The CDR3 DNA follows: TGTGCCAGCAGCTTAGCGGGGACAGGGTCCTACGAGCAGTACTTC. This encodes CASSLAGTGSYEQYF.

Concerning this clone itself: The sample has other DNA sequences that encode this CDR3 too. V gene TRBV2 combines with J gene TRBJ2-7; 8 bases align to TRBD1. The CDR3 is 14 amino acids. Germline lookup yields CDR1 SNHLY and CDR2 FYNNEI. The trim removed 6 bases at V and 4 bases at J, leaving 8 bases unmatched. CDR3 sequence (DNA): TGTGCCAGCAGCGATCAGGGGGCCATTTACGAGCAGTACTTC. It translates to CASSDQGAIYEQYF.

J is TRBJ1-2 and V is TRBV12-5, with 9 bases aligning to TRBD1. The CDR3 has 15 residues. Germline V gene data show CDR1 as LGHNT and CDR2 as FRNRAP. Trimming removed 6 bases from V and 2 bases from J; junction bases left unmatched: 7. The CDR3 reads CASGHGQGINYGYTF. The CDR3 DNA sequence: TGTGCTAGTGGACACGGACAGGGGATAAACTATGGCTACACCTTC.

This chain uses TRBV13 with TRBJ2-5, with D possibly TRBD2 on 5 matching bases. Trimming left V 3 bases short and J 5 bases short, with 13 bases between. CDR3 size: 14 residues. Looked up from germline, CDR1 is PRHDT and CDR2 is FYEKMQ (reference sequence). CDR3 loop: CASSFNSGTETQYF. DNA of the CDR3: TGTGCCAGCAGCTTTAACAGCGGTACGGAGACCCAGTACTTC.

V and J are TRBV29-1 and TRBJ1-3; D might be TRBD1 (5 bases). In germline, CDR1 is SQVTM, CDR2 ANQGSEA. The V end was cut by 0 bases, the J end by 0 bases, with 15 bases between. The length of the CDR3 is 17 residues. The DNA for the CDR3 is TGCAGCGTTGAAGATTGGGGAGGGGATCCCTCTGGAAACACCATATATTTT. The encoded protein is CSVEDWGGDPSGNTIYF.

The rearrangement links TRBV30 to TRBJ2-7, with a possible D match to TRBD1 (5 bases). This CDR3 region has 15 residues. V was trimmed by 0 bases and J by 2 bases, leaving 14 bases between them. Germline V gene data show CDR1 as GTSNPN and CDR2 as SVGIG (reference sequence). The CDR3 region is CAWSVRTNSPYEQYF. CDR3 coding DNA: TGTGCCTGGAGTGTAAGGACAAATAGCCCCTACGAGCAGTACTTC.

This rearrangement joins TRBV4-1 to TRBJ2-1, with 9 bases matching TRBD1. This CDR3 comprises 14 residues. The germline V gene has CDR1 MGHRA and CDR2 YSYEKL. Trimming took 4 bases from V and 6 from J; bases not matched to a gene: 4. The CDR3 DNA reads as TGCGCCAGCAGCCTCCGGGACAGGGCCAATGAGCAGTTCTTC. This encodes CASSLRDRANEQFF.

This clone was counted a few times. The rearrangement joins TRBV5-4 to TRBJ1-2, with D tentatively TRBD1 (6 bases). The CDR3 is 12 residues long. V lost 3 bases, J lost 5 bases, and 8 bases lay in between. The germline gives CDR1 SGHNT, CDR2 YYREEE (reference sequence). Here the CDR3 reads CASSSTGYGYTF. CDR3 DNA: TGTGCCAGCAGCTCGACAGGATATGGCTACACCTTC.

V and J are TRBV29-1 and TRBJ1-5; D is ambiguous. Trimming shortened V by 4 bases and J by 3 bases, and 10 bases separated the two germline ends. CDR1 is SQVTM, CDR2 ANQGSEA, per germline. This CDR3 spans 13 amino acids. The CDR3 coding sequence is TGCAGCGTTGGGGCGGAGGTCAATCAGCCCCAGCATTTT. This codes for CSVGAEVNQPQHF. The whole variable domain, remainder taken from reference TRBV29-1 and TRBJ1-5, is SAVISQKPSRDICQRGTSLTIQCQVDSQVTMMFWYRQQPGQSLTLIATANQGSEATYESGFVIDKFPISRPNLTFSTLTVSNMSPEDSSIYLCSVGAEVNQPQHFGDGTRLSIL.

The J gene is TRBJ2-1, the V gene TRBV29-1; 12 bases are shared with TRBD2. The CDR3 extends over 14 amino acids. V was clipped by 7 bases and J by 0 bases; unmatched bases: 1. Germline V CDR1 and CDR2: SQVTM, ANQGSEA. CDR3 sequence reads: CSGGLAGSYNEQFF. The CDR3 nucleotides are TGCAGCGGGGGACTAGCGGGCTCCTACAATGAGCAGTTCTTC.

The CDR3 loop reads CASSQATGELPQYF. CDR3 DNA sequence: TGCGCCAGCAGCCAAGCTACAGGGGAGCTGCCCCAGTACTTC. The chain couples TRBV4-1 to TRBJ2-5; 7 bases line up with TRBD1. The junction had 8 bases not matched to a gene; V was cut back by 1 base and J by 9 bases. This CDR3 comprises 14 residues. CDR1 is MGHRA and CDR2 is YSYEKL in the germline V gene.